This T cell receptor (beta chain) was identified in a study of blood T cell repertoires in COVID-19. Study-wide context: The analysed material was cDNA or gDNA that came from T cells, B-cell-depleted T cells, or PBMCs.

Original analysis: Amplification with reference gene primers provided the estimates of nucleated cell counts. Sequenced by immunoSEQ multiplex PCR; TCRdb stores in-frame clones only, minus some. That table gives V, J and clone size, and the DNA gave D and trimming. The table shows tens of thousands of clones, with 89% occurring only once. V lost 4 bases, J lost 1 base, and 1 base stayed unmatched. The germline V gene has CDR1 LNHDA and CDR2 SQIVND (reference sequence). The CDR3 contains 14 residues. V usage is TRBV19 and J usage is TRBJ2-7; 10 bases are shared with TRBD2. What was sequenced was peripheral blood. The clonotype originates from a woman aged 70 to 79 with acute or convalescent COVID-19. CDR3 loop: CASSKLAGSYEQYF. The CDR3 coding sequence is TGTGCCAGTAGTAAACTAGCGGGGTCCTACGAGCAGTACTTC.